This T cell receptor (beta chain) was found in a study of immune evolution from preneoplasia to lung adenocarcinoma. Study-level findings and limits: Top clone share appeared to fall from AAH through AIS, MIA, adenocarcinoma. T cell clonality was higher in KRAS-mutant than EGFR-mutant or wild-type nodules. Clonality was highest in normal lung, lower in later-stage lesions apparently.

Resections took place in Japan or China from about 2014 to 2017. Notes on this clone: Its antigen is undetermined.

Assay: immunoSEQ multiplex PCR; the TCRdb copy retains only in-frame clones and omits some. Found here are approximately 5,300 clones, roughly 82% of them singletons; the top ten hold roughly 8.2%. Germline trimming cut 2 bases from V and 0 bases from J; bases unmatched to any gene: 4. CDR3 length: 15 amino acids. Germline lookup yields CDR1 MGHDK and CDR2 SYGVNS. The chain combines TRBV25-1 with TRBJ2-7, with 7 nucleotides matching TRBD2. Sequencing input: FFPE lung adenocarcinoma in situ tissue. The TCR comes from a person aged 70 to 85 with lung adenocarcinoma. CDR3 DNA sequence: TGTGCCAGCAGTGAAATAGGCGGGAGCTCCTACGAGCAGTACTTC. Its translation is CASSEIGGSSYEQYF.